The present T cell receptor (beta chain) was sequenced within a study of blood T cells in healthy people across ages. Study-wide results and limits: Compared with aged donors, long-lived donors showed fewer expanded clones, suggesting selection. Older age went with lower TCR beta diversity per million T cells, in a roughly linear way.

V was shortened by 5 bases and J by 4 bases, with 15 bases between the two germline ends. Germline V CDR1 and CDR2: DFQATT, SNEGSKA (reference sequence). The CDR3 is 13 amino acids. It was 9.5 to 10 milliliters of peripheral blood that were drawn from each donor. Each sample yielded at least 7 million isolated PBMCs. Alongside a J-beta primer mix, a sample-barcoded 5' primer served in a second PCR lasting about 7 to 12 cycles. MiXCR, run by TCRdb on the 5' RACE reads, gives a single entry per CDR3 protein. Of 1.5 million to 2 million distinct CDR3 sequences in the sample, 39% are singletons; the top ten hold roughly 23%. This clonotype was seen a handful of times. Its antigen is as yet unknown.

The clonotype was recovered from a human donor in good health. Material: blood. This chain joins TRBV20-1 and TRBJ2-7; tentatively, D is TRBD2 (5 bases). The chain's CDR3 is CSAGLLEEYEQYF. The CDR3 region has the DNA TGCAGTGCTGGACTGCTCGAAGAGTACGAGCAGTACTTC.